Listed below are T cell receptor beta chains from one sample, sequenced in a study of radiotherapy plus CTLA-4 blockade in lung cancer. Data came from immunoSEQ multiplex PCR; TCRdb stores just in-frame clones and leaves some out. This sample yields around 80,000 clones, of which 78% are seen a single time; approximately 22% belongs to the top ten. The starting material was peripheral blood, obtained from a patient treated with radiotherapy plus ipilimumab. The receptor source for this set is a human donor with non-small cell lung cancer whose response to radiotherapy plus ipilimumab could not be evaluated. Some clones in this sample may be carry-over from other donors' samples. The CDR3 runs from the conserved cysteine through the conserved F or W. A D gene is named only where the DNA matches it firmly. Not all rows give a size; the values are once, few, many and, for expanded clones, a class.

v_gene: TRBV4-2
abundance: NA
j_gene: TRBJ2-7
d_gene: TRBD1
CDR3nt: TGTGCCAGCAGCCAAGATCGGTCCTGGGGACAGGAGTTCTACGAGCAGTACTTC
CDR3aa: CASSQDRSWGQEFYEQYF

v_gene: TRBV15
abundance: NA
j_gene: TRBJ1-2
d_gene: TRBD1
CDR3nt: TGTGCCACCAGCAGAGCGGGACAGGACTATGGCTACACCTTC
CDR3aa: CATSRAGQDYGYTF

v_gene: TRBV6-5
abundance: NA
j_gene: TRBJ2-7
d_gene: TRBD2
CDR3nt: TGTGCCAGCGCGACTAGCGGATCTACCTACGAGCAGTACTTC
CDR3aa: CASATSGSTYEQYF

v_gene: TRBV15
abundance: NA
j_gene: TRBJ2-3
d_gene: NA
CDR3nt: TGTGCCACCAGCAGAGATACGGGGTTAGATACGCAGTATTTT
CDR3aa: CATSRDTGLDTQYF

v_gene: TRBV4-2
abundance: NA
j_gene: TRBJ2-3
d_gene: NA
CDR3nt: TGTGCCAGCAGCCAAGAGTGGTCTAAAAATAGAGGCGACACAGATACGCAGTATTTT
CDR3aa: CASSQEWSKNRGDTDTQYF

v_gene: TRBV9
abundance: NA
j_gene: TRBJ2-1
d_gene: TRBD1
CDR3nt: TGTGCCAGCAGCCCCCGGACAGGGCAAGGATACAATGAGCAGTTCTTC
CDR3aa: CASSPRTGQGYNEQFF

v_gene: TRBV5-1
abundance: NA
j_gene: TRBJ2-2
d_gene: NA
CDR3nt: TGCGCCAGCAGGGTGTCCACAGGCCCGAACACCGGGGAGCTGTTTTTT
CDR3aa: CASRVSTGPNTGELFF

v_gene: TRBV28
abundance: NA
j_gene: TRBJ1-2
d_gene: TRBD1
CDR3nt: TGTGCCAGCAGTATACCGGGACAGGGGATTTATGGCTACACCTTC
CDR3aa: CASSIPGQGIYGYTF

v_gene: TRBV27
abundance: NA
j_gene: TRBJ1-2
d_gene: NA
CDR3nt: TGTGCCACCAGAGGGGGGGCGGATGGCTACACCTTC
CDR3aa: CATRGGADGYTF

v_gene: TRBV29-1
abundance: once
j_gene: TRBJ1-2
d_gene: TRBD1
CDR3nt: TGCAGCGTAATAAATCAGGGGGCGGGCTATGGCTACACCTTC
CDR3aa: CSVINQGAGYGYTF

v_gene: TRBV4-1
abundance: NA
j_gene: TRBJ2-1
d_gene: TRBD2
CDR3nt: TGCGCCAGCAGCCCGGGACTAGCGGCTAATGGTGAGCAGTTCTTC
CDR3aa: CASSPGLAANGEQFF

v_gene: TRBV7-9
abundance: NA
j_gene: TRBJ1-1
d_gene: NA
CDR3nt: TGTGCCAGCAGCTTCCGGACAGACCCCATGAACACTGAAGCTTTCTTT
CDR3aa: CASSFRTDPMNTEAFF

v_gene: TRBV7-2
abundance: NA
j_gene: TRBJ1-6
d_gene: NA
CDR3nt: TGTGCCAGCAGCTTAGCCAGGACGGGGATAGGTTCACCCCTCCACTTT
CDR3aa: CASSLARTGIGSPLHF

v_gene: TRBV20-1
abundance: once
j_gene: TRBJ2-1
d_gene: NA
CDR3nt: TGCAGTGCTACATTCAGCAATGAGCAGTTCTTC
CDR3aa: CSATFSNEQFF

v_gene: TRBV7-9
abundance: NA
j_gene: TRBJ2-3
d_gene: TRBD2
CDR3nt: TGTGCCAGCAGCGAAGGGACTAGCGGCACAGATACGCAGTATTTT
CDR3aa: CASSEGTSGTDTQYF

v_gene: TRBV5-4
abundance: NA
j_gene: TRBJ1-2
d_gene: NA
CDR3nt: TGTGCCAGCAGCTTTCTACAGGGCCGCGGCTACACCTTC
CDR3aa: CASSFLQGRGYTF

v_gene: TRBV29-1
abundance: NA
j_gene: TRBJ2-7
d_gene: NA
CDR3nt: TGCAGCGTTGAAGGGTCGGCAAGGACTGCGTACTTC
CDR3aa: CSVEGSARTAYF

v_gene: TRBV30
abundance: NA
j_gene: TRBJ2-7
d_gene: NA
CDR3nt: TGTGCCTGGAGTACGGGACACCTTTACGAGCAGTACTTC
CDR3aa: CAWSTGHLYEQYF

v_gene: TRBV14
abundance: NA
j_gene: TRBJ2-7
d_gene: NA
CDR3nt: TGTGCCAGCAGCCAAGATCCGACAGGCCCGGTTTACGAGCAGTACTTC
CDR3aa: CASSQDPTGPVYEQYF

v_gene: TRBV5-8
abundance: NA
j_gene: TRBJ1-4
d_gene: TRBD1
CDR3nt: TGTGCCAGCAGCTTGGGGACAGGGATTGCAACTAATGAAAAACTGTTTTTT
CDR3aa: CASSLGTGIATNEKLFF

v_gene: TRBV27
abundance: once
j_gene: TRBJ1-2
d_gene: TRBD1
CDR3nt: TGTGCCAGCAGTCAGACCGGGACAGGGTATGGCTACACCTTC
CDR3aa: CASSQTGTGYGYTF

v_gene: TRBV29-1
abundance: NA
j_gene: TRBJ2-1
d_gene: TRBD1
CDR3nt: TGCAGCGTTGACCCGGGACAGGGTACAAATGAGCAGTTCTTC
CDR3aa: CSVDPGQGTNEQFF

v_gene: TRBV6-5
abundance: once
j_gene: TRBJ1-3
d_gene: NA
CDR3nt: TGTGCCAGCAGTTACTCAGGGGACACAAGAAACACCATATATTTT
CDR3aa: CASSYSGDTRNTIYF

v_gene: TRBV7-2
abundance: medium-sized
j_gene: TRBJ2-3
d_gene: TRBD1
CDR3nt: TGTGCCAGCAGCCCCGGGACAGGGGAAGTCACGCAGTATTTT
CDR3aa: CASSPGTGEVTQYF

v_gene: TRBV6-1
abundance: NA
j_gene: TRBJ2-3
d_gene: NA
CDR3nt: TGTGCCAGCAGTGAAGCCCATACAGGGTTGGGCACAGATACGCAGTATTTT
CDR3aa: CASSEAHTGLGTDTQYF

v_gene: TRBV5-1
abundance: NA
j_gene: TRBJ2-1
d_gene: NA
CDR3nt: TGCGCCAGCAGCTTGGCATTAGCGGCTTACAATGAGCAGTTCTTC
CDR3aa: CASSLALAAYNEQFF

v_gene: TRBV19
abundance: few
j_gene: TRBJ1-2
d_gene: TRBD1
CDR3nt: TGTGCCAGTAGCTCCGGGACAGGGCTTGGGGGCTATGGCTACACCTTC
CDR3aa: CASSSGTGLGGYGYTF

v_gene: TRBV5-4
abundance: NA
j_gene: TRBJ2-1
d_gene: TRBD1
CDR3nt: TGTGCCAGCAGCTTGGCTCAGGGACAGGGTGGTGGTGAGCAGTTCTTC
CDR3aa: CASSLAQGQGGGEQFF

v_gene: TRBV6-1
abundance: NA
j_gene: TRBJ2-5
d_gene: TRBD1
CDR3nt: TGTGCCAGCAGTGCGTCACAGGGGGCAGAGGAGACCCAGTACTTC
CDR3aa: CASSASQGAEETQYF

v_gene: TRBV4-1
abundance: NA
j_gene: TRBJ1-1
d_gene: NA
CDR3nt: TGCGCCAGCAGCCAAGTGGGAGACCGGAACACTGAAGCTTTCTTT
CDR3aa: CASSQVGDRNTEAFF

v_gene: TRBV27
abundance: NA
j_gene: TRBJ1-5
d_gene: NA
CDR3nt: TGTGCCAGCAGTTTATGGGGGGAGAGTCAGCCCCAGCATTTT
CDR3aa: CASSLWGESQPQHF

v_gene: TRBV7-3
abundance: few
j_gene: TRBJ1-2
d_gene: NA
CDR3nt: TGTGCCAGCAGCTTCATTTCCCCCGGACAAGCTAACTATGGCTACACCTTC
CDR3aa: CASSFISPGQANYGYTF

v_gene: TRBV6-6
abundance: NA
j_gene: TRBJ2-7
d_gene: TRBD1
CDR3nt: TGTGCCAGCAGCGGACAGGGTAAACCCTACGAGCAGTACTTC
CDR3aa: CASSGQGKPYEQYF

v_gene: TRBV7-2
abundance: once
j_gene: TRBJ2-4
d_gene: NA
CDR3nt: TGTGCCAGCAGCCCCTCGACAGTAGCCAAAAACATTCAGTACTTC
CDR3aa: CASSPSTVAKNIQYF

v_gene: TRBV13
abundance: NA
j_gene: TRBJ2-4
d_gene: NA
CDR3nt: TGTGCCAGCAGCTTTGGCGGGAAAAACATTCAGTACTTC
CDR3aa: CASSFGGKNIQYF

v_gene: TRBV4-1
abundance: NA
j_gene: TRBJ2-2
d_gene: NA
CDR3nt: TGCGCCAGCAGCCAAAATCCAATACTCGCCGGGGAGCTGTTTTTT
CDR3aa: CASSQNPILAGELFF

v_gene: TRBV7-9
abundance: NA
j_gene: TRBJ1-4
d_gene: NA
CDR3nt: TGTGCCAGCAGCGACTGGAGTGGAAATGAAAAACTGTTTTTT
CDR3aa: CASSDWSGNEKLFF

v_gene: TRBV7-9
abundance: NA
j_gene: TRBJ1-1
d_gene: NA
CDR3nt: TGTGCCAGCAGCTCCGTCCTCACTGAAGCTTTCTTT
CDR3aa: CASSSVLTEAFF

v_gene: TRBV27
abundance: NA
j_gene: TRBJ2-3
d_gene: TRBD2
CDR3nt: TGTGCCAGCAGTTTCATAGCGGGGACCACAGATACGCAGTATTTT
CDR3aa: CASSFIAGTTDTQYF

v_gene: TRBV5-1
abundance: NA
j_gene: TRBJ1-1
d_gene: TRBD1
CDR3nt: TGCGCCAGCAGCCTGGGACAGGCGAACACTGAAGCTTTCTTT
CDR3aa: CASSLGQANTEAFF

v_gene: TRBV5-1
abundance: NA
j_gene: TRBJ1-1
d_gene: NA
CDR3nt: TGCGCCAGCAGCTTAACAGGGAAAACGAACACTGAAGCTTTCTTT
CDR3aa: CASSLTGKTNTEAFF

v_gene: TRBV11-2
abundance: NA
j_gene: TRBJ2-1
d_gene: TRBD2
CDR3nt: TGTGCCAGCAGCTTAGATTGGGGACTAGCGGGAAAGCAGTTCTTC
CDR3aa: CASSLDWGLAGKQFF

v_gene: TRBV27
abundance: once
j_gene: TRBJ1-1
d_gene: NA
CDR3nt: TGTGCCAGCAGTCTAGTTATGAACACTGAAGCTTTCTTT
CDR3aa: CASSLVMNTEAFF

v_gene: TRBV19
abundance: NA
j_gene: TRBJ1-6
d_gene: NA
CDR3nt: TGTGCCAGTAGCCGTGACCATGGGGCCCGGTTCAGCTCCTATAATTCACCCCTCCACTTT
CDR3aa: CASSRDHGARFSSYNSPLHF

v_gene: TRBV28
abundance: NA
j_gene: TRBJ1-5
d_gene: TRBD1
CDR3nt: TGTGCCAGCAGTTTTCAATGGGACAGGGCGGCCTGGTGGCAGCCCCAGCATTTT
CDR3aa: CASSFQWDRAAWWQPQHF